This TCR beta chain was captured in a study of CD8 T cells in Susac syndrome. Reverse transcription of roughly 0.5 to 1 ug RNA used random hexamers. TCRdb re-called the immunoSEQ multiplex PCR reads with MiXCR, one entry per CDR3 protein. The repertoire consists of about 83,000 distinct CDR3 sequences, with 95% to 96% occurring once and the leading ten covering about 0.41%. Trimming cost V 3 bases and J 5 bases; bases outside gene matches: 5. Germline-derived CDR1 and CDR2 are LGHNA and YSLEER. The length of the CDR3 is 14 residues. Diagnostic criteria for definite or probable disease, in their recently defined form, were met by the patients with Susac syndrome. It was negative isolation that provided the CD8+ and CD4+ T cells, whereas TEMRA cells were enriched by FACS.

The specimen was CD8+ T cells from PBMCs. The TCR comes from a human donor with Susac syndrome. This sequence joins TRBV4-3 and TRBJ2-5; 8 bases match TRBD1. The CDR3 loop is CASSQDRVMETQYF. The CDR3 DNA follows: TGCGCCAGCAGCCAGGACAGGGTGATGGAGACCCAGTACTTC.